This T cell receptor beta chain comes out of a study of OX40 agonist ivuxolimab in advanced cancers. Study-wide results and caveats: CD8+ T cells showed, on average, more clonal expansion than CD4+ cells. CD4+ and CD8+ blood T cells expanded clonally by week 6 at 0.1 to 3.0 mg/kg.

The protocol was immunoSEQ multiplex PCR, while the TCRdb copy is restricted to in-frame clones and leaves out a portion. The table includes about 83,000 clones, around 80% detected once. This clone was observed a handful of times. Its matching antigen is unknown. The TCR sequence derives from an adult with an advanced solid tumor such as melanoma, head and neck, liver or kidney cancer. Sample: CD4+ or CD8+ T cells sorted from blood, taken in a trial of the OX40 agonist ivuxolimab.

CDR3 coding DNA: TGTGCCAGCAGTGAGCGGCAGGGGGGTCAGCCCCAGCATTTT. As protein: CASSERQGGQPQHF. This rearrangement joins TRBV2 to TRBJ1-5; 7 nucleotides match TRBD1. The CDR3 sequence is 14 residues long. Germline trimming cut 3 bases from V and 6 bases from J; bases unmatched to any gene: 5. Germline CDR1 is SNHLY and CDR2 is FYNNEI.